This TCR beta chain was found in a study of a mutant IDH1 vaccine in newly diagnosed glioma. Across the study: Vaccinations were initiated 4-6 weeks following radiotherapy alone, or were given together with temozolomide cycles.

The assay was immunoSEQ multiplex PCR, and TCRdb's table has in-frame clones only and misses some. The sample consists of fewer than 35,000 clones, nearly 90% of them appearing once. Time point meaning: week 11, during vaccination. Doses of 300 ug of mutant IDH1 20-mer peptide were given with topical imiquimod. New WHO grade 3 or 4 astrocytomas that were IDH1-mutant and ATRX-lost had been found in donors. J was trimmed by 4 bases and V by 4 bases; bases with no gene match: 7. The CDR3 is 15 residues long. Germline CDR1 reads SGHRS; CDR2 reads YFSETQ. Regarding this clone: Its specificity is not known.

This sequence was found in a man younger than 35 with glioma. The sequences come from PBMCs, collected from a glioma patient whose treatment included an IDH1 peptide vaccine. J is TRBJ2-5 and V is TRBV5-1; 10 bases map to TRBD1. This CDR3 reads CASSPGTGVRETQYF. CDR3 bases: TGCGCCAGCAGCCCAGGGACAGGGGTACGAGAGACCCAGTACTTC. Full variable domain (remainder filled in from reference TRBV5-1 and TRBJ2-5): KAGVTQTPRYLIKTRGQQVTLSCSPISGHRSVSWYQQTPGQGLQFLFEYFSETQRNKGNFPGRFSGRQFSNSRSEMNVSTLELGDSALYLCASSPGTGVRETQYFGPGTRLLVL.